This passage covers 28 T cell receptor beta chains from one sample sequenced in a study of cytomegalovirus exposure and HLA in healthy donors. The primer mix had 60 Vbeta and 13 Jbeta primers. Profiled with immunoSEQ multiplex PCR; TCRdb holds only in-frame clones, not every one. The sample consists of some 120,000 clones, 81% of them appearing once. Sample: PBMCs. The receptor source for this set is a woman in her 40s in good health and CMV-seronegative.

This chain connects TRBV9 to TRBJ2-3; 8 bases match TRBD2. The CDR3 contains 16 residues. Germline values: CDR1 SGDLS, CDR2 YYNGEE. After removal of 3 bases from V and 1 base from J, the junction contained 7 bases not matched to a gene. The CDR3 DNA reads TGTGCCAGCAGCGCGCGGGGGGCGGGTGGCACAGATACGCAGTATTTT. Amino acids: CASSARGAGGTDTQYF.

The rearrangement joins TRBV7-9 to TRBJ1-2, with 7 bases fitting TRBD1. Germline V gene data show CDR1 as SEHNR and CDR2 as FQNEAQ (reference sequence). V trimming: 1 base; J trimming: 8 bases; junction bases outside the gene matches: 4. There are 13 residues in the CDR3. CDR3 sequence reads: CASSLGQGGGYTF. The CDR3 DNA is TGTGCCAGCAGCTTAGGACAGGGCGGCGGCTACACCTTC. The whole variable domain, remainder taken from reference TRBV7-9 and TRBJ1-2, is DTGVSQNPRHKITKRGQNVTFRCDPISEHNRLYWYRQTLGQGPEFLTYFQNEAQLEKSRLLSDRFSAERPKGSFSTLEIQRTEQGDSAMYLCASSLGQGGGYTFGSGTRLTVV.

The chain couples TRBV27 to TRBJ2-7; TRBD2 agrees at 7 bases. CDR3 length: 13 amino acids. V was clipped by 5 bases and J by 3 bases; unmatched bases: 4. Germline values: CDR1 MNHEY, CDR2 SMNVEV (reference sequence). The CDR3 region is CASSTGLVYEQYF. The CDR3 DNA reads TGTGCCAGCAGTACCGGACTAGTCTACGAGCAGTACTTC.

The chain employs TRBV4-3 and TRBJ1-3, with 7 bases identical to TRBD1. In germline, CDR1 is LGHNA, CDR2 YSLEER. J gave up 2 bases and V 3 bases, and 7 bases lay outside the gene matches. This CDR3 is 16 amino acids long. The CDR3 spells CASSQSHRGAGNTIYF. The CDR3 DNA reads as TGCGCCAGCAGCCAGAGTCACAGGGGAGCTGGAAACACCATATATTTT.

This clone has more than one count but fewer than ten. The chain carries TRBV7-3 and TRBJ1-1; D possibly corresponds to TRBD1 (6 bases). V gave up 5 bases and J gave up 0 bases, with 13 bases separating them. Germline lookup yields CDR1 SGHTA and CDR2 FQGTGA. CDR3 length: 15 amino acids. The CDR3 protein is CASSLRQVMNTEAFF. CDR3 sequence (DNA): TGTGCCAGCAGCCTAAGACAGGTCATGAACACTGAAGCTTTCTTT.

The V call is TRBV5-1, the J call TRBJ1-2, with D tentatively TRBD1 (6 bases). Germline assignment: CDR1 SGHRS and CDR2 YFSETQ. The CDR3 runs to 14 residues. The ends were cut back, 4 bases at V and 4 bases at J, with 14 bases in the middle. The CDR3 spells CASSPPGGAYGYTF. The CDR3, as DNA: TGCGCCAGCAGCCCCCCCGGGGGGGCCTATGGCTACACCTTC.

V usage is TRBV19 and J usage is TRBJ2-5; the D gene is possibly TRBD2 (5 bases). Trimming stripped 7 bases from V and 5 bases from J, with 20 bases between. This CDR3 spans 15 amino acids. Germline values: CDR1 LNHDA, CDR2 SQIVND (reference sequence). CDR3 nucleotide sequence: TGTGCCAGTAATTTCGGGGTTTCAGCCCACGAGACCCAGTACTTC. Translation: CASNFGVSAHETQYF.

CDR3 loop: CASSPRTESAEAFF. The CDR3 nucleotides read TGTGCCAGCTCACCCCGGACAGAATCTGCTGAAGCTTTCTTT. The V call is TRBV18, the J call TRBJ1-1; perhaps TRBD1 as D (6 bases). The CDR3 totals 14 residues. Germline V CDR1 and CDR2: KGHSH, LQKENI. V was shortened by 3 bases and J by 6 bases, with 14 bases between the two germline ends.

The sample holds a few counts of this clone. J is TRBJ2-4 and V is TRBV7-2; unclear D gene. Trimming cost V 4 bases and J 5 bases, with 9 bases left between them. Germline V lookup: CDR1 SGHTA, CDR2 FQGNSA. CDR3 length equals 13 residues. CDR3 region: CASSYQVENIQYF. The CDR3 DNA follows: TGTGCCAGCAGCTATCAGGTGGAAAACATTCAGTACTTC.

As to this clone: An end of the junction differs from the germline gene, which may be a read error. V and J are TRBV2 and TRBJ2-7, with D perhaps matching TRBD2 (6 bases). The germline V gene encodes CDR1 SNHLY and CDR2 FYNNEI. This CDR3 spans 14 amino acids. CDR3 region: CASSRIGSRGTGNF. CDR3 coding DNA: TGTGCCAGCAGCCGTATAGGCAGCCGGGGGACGGGGAACTTC.

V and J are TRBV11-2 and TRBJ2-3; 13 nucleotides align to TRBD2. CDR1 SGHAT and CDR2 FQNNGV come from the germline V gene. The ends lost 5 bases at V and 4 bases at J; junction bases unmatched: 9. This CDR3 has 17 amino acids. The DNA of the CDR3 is TGTGCCAGCAGCCCTCCCCTGGGACTAGCGGGGCCAGATACGCAGTATTTT. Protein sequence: CASSPPLGLAGPDTQYF.

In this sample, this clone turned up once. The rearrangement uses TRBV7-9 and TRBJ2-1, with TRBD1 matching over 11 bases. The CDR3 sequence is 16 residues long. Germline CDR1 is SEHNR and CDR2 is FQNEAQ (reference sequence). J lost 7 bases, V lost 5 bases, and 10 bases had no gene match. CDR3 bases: TGTGCCAGCAGCCGAGCTATGGGACAGGGGGAAAATGAGCAGTTCTTC. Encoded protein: CASSRAMGQGENEQFF.

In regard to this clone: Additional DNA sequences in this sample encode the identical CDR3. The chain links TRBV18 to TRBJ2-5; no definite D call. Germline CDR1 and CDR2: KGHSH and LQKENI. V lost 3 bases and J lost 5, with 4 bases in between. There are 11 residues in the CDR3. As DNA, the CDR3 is TGTGCCAGCTCACCTGAGGAGACCCAGTACTTC. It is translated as CASSPEETQYF. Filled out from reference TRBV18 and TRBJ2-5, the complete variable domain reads NAGVMQNPRHLVRRRGQEARLRCSPMKGHSHVYWYRQLPEEGLKFMVYLQKENIIDESGMPKERFSAEFPKEGPSILRIQQVVRGDSAAYFCASSPEETQYFGPGTRLLVL.

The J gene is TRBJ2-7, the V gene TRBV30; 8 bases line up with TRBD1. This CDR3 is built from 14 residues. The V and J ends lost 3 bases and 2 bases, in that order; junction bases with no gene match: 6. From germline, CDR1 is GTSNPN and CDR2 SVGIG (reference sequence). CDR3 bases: TGTGCCTGGAGCACAGACAGGGGAGCCTACGAGCAGTACTTC. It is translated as CAWSTDRGAYEQYF.

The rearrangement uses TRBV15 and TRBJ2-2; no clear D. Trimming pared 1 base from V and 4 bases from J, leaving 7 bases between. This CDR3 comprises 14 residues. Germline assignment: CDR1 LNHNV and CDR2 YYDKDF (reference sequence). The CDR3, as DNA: TGTGCCACCAGCAGAGGGAGTACCACCGGGGAGCTGTTTTTT. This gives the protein CATSRGSTTGELFF. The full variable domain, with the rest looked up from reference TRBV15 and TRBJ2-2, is DAMVIQNPRYQVTQFGKPVTLSCSQTLNHNVMYWYQQKSSQAPKLLFHYYDKDFNNEADTPDNFQSRRPNTSFCFLDIRSPGLGDTAMYLCATSRGSTTGELFFGEGSRLTVL.

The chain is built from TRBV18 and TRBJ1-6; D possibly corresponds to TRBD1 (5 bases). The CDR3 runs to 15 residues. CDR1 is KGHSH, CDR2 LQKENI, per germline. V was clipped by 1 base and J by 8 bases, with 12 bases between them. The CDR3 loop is CASSPLDSFDSPLHF. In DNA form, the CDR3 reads TGTGCCAGCTCACCACTCGACAGTTTTGATTCACCCCTCCACTTT.

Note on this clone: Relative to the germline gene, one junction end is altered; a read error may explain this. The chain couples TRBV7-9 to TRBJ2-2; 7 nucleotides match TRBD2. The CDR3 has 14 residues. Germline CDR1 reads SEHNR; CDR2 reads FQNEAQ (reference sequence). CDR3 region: CVSSGDRGAGELFF. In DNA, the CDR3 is TGTGTCAGCAGCGGGGACCGGGGGGCCGGGGAGCTGTTTTTT. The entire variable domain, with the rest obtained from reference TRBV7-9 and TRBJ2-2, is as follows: DTGVSQNPRHKITKRGQNVTFRCDPISEHNRLYWYRQTLGQGPEFLTYFQNEAQLEKSRLLSDRFSAERPKGSFSTLEIQRTEQGDSAMYLCVSSGDRGAGELFFGEGSRLTVL.

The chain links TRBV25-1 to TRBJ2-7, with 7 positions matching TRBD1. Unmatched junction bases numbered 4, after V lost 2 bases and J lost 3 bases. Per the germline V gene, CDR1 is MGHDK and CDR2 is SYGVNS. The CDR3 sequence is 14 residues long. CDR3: CASSEQGQLYEQYF. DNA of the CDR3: TGTGCCAGCAGTGAACAGGGACAGCTCTACGAGCAGTACTTC.

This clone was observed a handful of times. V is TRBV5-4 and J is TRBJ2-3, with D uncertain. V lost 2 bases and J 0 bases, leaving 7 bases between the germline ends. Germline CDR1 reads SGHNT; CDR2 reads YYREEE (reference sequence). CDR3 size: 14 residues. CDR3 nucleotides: TGTGCCAGCAGCTTAGGCGGAAGCACAGATACGCAGTATTTT. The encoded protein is CASSLGGSTDTQYF.

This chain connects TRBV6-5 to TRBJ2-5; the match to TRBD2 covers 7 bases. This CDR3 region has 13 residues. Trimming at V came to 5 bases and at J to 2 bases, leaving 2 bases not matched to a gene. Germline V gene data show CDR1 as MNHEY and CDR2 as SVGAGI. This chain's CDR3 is CASSLAEQETQYF. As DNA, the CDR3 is TGTGCCAGCAGTCTAGCGGAACAAGAGACCCAGTACTTC.

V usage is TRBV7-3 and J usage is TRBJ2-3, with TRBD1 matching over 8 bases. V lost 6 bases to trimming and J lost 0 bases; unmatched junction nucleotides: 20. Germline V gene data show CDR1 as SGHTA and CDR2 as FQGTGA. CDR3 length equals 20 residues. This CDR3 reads CASSPRTGIMAPPSTDTQYF. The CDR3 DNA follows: TGTGCCAGCAGTCCAAGGACAGGGATTATGGCCCCTCCTAGCACAGATACGCAGTATTTT.

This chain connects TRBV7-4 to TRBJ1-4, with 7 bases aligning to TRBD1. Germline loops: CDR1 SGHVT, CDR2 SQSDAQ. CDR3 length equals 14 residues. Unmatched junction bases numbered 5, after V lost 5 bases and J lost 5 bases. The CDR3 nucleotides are TGTGCCAGCAGCATCGGGACAGACAATGAAAAACTGTTTTTT. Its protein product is CASSIGTDNEKLFF.

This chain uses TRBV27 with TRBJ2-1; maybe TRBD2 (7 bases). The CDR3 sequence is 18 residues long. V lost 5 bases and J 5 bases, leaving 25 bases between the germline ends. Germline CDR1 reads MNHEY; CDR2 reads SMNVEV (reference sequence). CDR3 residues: CASSPRRTGGWYDNEQFF. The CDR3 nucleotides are TGTGCCAGCAGTCCCCGGAGGACGGGGGGCTGGTACGACAATGAGCAGTTCTTC.

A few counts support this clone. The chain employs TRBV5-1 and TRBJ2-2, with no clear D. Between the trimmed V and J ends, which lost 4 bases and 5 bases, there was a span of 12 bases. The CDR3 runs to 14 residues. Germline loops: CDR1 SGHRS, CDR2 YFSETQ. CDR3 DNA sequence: TGCGCCAGCAGCCCAACTATTGGGACCGGGGAGCTGTTTTTT. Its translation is CASSPTIGTGELFF.

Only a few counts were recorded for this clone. The CDR3 sequence is CASSGTGGNYEQYF. The CDR3 DNA reads TGTGCCAGCAGCGGGACAGGGGGGAACTACGAGCAGTACTTC. This chain connects TRBV6-5 to TRBJ2-7, with 11 bases lining up with TRBD1. V was pared by 6 bases and J by 3 bases, with 4 bases of the junction left unmatched. Germline CDR1 is MNHEY and CDR2 is SVGAGI. The CDR3 extends over 14 amino acids.

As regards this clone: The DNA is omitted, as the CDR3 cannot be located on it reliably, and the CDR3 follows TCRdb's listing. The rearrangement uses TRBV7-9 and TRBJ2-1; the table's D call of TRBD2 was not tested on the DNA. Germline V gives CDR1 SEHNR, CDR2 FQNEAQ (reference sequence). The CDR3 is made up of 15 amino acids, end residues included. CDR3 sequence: CASSSTLGGGCEQFF.

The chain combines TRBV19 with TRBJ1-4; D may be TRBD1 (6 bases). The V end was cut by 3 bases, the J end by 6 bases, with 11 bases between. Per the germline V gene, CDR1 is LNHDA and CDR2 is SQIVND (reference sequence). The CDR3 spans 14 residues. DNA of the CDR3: TGTGCCAGTAGTATCCTAGGGGGACATGAAAAACTGTTTTTT. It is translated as CASSILGGHEKLFF.

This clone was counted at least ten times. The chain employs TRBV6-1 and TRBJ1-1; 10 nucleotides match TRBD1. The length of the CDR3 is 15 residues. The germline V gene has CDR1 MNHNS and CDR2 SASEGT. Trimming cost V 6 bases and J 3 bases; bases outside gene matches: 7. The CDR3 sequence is CASRDGDRGHTEAFF. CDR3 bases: TGTGCCAGCAGGGACGGGGACAGGGGTCACACTGAAGCTTTCTTT.